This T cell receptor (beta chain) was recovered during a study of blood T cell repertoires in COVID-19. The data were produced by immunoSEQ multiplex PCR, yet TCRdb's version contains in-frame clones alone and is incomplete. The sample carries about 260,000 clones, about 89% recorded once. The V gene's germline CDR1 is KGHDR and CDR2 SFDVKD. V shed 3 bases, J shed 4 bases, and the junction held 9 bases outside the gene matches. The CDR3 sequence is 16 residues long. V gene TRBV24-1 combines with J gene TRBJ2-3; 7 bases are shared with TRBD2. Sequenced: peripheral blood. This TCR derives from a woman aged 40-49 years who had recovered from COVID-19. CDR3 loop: CATSDGRRGGADTQYF. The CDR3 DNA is TGTGCCACCAGTGATGGAAGGCGGGGAGGGGCAGATACGCAGTATTTT.